This T cell receptor (beta chain) is from a study of PD-1 blockade in classical Hodgkin lymphoma. Points from the study as a whole: After ASCT, patients who started nivolumab under 1 year later were excluded. Undefined causes, possibly disease activity or prior therapy, underlie the repertoire differences.

Exposure to brentuximab vedotin varied, and each patient had relapsed following autologous stem cell transplantation. Best responses were complete response, partial response or progressive disease. Produced via immunoSEQ multiplex PCR; TCRdb's table is partial and in-frame only. Found here are under 15,000 clones, approximately 92% of them singletons; the top ten hold about 11%. Trimming shortened V by 6 bases and J by 9 bases, and 21 bases separated the two germline ends. This CDR3 region has 15 residues. The germline CDR1 and CDR2 sequences are MNHNS and SASEGT. To note about this clone: As yet, its antigen is unknown.

The chain combines TRBV6-1 with TRBJ1-5; TRBD1 might be the D (6 bases). The material was peripheral blood mononuclear cells (PBMCs), obtained at baseline. The clonotype originates from a human donor with classical Hodgkin lymphoma. CDR3 nucleotides: TGTGCCAGCAGCGTGGACAGACTCCTGGGTGCGCCCCAGCATTTT. This translates into CASSVDRLLGAPQHF.